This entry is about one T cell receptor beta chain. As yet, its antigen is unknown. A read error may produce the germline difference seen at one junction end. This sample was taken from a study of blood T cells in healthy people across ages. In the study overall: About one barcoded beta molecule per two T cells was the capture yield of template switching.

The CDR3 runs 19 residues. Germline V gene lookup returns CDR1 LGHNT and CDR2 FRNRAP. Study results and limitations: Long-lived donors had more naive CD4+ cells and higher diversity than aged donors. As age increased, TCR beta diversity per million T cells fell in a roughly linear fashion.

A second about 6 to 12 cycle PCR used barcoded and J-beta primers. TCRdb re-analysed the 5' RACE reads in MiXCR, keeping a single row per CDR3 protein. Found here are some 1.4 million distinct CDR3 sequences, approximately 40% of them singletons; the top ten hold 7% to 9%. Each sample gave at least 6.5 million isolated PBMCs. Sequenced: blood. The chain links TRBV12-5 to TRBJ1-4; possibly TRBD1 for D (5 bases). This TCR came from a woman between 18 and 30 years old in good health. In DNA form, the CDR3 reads TGTGCTAGTGGTTTGCCCGGACACCTCGTCGGGGCAACTAATGCAAAACTGTTTTTT. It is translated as CASGLPGHLVGATNAKLFF.